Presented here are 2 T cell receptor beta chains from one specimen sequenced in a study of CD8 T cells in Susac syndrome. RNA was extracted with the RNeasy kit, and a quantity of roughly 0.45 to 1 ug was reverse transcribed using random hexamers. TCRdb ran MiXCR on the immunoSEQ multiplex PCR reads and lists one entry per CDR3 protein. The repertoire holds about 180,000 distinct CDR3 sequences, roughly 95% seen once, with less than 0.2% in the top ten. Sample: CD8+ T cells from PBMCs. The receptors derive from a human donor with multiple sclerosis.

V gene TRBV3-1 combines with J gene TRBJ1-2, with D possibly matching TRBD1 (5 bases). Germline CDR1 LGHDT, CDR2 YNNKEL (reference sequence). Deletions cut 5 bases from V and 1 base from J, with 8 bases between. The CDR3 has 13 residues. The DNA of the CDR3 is TGTGCCAGCAGCGGGGCGGATAACTATGGCTACACCTTC. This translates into CASSGADNYGYTF.

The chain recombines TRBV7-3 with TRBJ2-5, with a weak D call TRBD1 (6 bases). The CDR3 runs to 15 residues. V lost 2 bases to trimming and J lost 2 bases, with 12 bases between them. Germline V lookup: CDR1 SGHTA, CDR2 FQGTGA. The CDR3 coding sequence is TGTGCCAGCAGCTTATACGGGACAAATCAAGAGACCCAGTACTTC. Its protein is CASSLYGTNQETQYF.